A selection of T cell receptor beta chains follows, all from one sample in a study of blood T cell repertoires in COVID-19. Assay used: immunoSEQ multiplex PCR; TCRdb lists only in-frame clones, some missing. The data contain around 330,000 clones, 70% to 90% of them seen just once; the ten biggest clones take up roughly 4%. Sequencing was carried out using peripheral blood. All receptors derive from a woman in her fifties or sixties with active or convalescent COVID-19. CDR3s include the opening cysteine and the closing phenylalanine or tryptophan. A D gene is named only where the DNA matches it firmly. Clone size is shown for a subset of rows, as once, few, many or a class of expanded clone.

v_gene	j_gene	d_gene	len	abundance	CDR3aa	CDR3nt
TRBV6-5	TRBJ1-3	-	13	-	CASRAGSGNTIYF	TGTGCCAGTCGCGCCGGGAGTGGAAACACCATATATTTT
TRBV11-2	TRBJ2-3	-	16	-	CASSPMRGLPTDTQYF	TGTGCCAGCAGCCCGATGAGGGGACTTCCCACAGATACGCAGTATTTT
TRBV27	TRBJ1-2	TRBD1	15	-	CASSLSGTGAYGYTF	TGTGCCAGCAGTTTATCTGGGACAGGGGCCTATGGCTACACCTTC
TRBV11-1	TRBJ2-7	-	13	-	CASSFARTDEQYF	TGTGCCAGCAGCTTCGCGAGGACAGACGAGCAGTACTTC
TRBV4-3	TRBJ2-3	TRBD2	18	-	CASSQGPGGGRGEDTQYF	TGCGCCAGCAGCCAAGGACCCGGGGGGGGCCGGGGGGAAGATACGCAGTATTTT
TRBV24-1	TRBJ1-3	-	15	once	CATSDLRHSGNTIYF	TGTGCCACCAGTGATTTGAGACACTCTGGAAACACCATATATTTT
TRBV13	TRBJ2-6	TRBD1	18	-	CASSLGQGAILGANVLTF	TGTGCCAGCAGCCTCGGACAGGGGGCGATATTAGGGGCCAACGTCCTGACTTTC
TRBV30	TRBJ1-1	TRBD1	14	-	CAWETGTGVTEAFF	TGTGCCTGGGAGACCGGGACAGGGGTCACTGAAGCTTTCTTT
TRBV7-9	TRBJ1-1	-	16	-	CASSFYVRGGYTEAFF	TGTGCCAGCAGCTTTTATGTTAGGGGGGGTTACACTGAAGCTTTCTTT
TRBV4-1	TRBJ1-2	-	13	once	CASSQNRRDGYTF	TGCGCCAGCAGCCAAAATCGCCGGGATGGCTACACCTTC
TRBV10-1	TRBJ1-1	-	20	-	CASSDKGPSPILSFSTEAFF	TGCGCCAGCAGTGATAAGGGGCCCAGCCCCATCCTCTCGTTCTCCACTGAAGCTTTCTTT
TRBV11-2	TRBJ2-7	-	12	-	CASSLVYYEQYF	TGTGCCAGCAGCTTAGTTTACTACGAGCAGTACTTC
TRBV6-2/TRBV6-3	TRBJ1-4	-	16	-	CASSSPAEGLNEKLFF	TGTGCCAGCAGCTCCCCCGCGGAGGGGTTGAATGAAAAACTGTTTTTT
TRBV7-3	TRBJ2-3	-	13	few	CASSLSREDTQYF	TGTGCCAGCAGCTTAAGTCGGGAAGATACGCAGTATTTT
TRBV12-3/TRBV12-4	TRBJ2-3	TRBD2	13	-	CASSPGLAGTQYF	TGTGCCAGCAGCCCGGGACTAGCGGGGACGCAGTATTTT
TRBV6-1	TRBJ1-1	-	13	-	CASSEVDQGKAFF	TGTGCCAGCAGTGAAGTGGATCAGGGGAAAGCTTTCTTT
TRBV25-1	TRBJ1-1	-	13	-	CASSGSGGTEAFF	TGTGCCAGCAGTGGGTCCGGGGGCACTGAAGCTTTCTTT
TRBV19	TRBJ2-7	TRBD2	20	-	CASSQMSTHELAGGPYEQYF	TGTGCCAGTAGCCAGATGTCGACCCATGAGCTAGCGGGAGGGCCTTACGAGCAGTACTTC
TRBV7-8	TRBJ1-2	-	13	-	CASREREGYGYTF	TGTGCCAGCAGGGAAAGGGAGGGCTATGGCTACACCTTC
TRBV10-3	TRBJ2-5	-	15	-	CAISESERIQETQYF	TGTGCCATCAGTGAGTCCGAGCGGATTCAAGAGACCCAGTACTTC
TRBV2	TRBJ2-1	TRBD2	15	-	CASSEGTSAGNEQFF	TGTGCCAGCAGTGAGGGGACTAGCGCAGGCAATGAGCAGTTCTTC
TRBV29-1	TRBJ1-6	-	15	-	CSPRVSVSYNSPLHF	TGCAGCCCCCGGGTGTCGGTCTCCTATAATTCACCCCTCCACTTT
TRBV5-1	TRBJ2-3	TRBD2	16	once	CASSPTTSGGADTQYF	TGCGCCAGCAGCCCGACGACTAGCGGGGGAGCAGATACGCAGTATTTT
TRBV11-3	TRBJ2-7	-	13	-	CASSSQGSPEQYF	TGTGCCAGCAGCTCCCAGGGTAGTCCCGAGCAGTACTTC
TRBV6-2/TRBV6-3	TRBJ1-6	TRBD1	15	-	CASSYSTGAEFTLHF	TGTGCCAGCAGTTACTCGACAGGGGCCGAATTCACCCTCCACTTT
TRBV24-1	TRBJ2-1	TRBD1	16	-	CATSSMGQGAINEQFF	TGTGCCACCAGTTCCATGGGACAGGGGGCGATCAATGAGCAGTTCTTC
TRBV5-1	TRBJ1-3	-	14	-	CASSSTTGGNTIYF	TGCGCCAGCAGTTCCACTACGGGTGGAAACACCATATATTTT
TRBV7-8	TRBJ2-2	-	14	-	CASSLGGVGGELFF	TGTGCCAGCAGCTTAGGCGGGGTTGGCGGGGAGCTGTTTTTT
TRBV7-2	TRBJ2-1	-	13	-	CASSPDTYNEQFF	TGTGCCAGCAGCCCTGACACCTACAATGAGCAGTTCTTC